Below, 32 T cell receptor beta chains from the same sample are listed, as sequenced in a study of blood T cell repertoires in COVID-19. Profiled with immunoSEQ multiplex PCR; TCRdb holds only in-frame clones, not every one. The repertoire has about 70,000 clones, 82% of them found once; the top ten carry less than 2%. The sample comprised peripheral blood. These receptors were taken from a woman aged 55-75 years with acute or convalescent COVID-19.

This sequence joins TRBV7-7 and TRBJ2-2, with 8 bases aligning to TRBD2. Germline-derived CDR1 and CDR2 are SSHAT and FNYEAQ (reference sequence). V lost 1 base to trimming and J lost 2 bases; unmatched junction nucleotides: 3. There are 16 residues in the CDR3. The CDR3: CASSLVAGPNTGELFF. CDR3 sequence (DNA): TGTGCCAGCAGCTTAGTAGCGGGACCTAACACCGGGGAGCTGTTTTTT.

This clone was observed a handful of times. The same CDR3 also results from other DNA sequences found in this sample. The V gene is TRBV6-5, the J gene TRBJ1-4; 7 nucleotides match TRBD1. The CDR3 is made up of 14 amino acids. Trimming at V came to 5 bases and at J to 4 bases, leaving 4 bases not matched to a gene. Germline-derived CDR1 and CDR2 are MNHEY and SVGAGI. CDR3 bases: TGTGCCAGCAGTCGAGGACAGGTTAATGAAAAACTGTTTTTT. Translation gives CASSRGQVNEKLFF.

This CDR3 reads CASSSQGHYGYTF. The CDR3 DNA follows: TGTGCCAGCAGTTCACAGGGACACTATGGCTACACCTTC. The chain joins TRBV27 to TRBJ1-2, with D possibly being TRBD1 (6 bases). V lost 4 bases and J lost 3, with 9 bases in between. This CDR3 contains 13 residues. CDR1 and CDR2 from the germline V gene are MNHEY and SMNVEV (reference sequence).

DNA for the CDR3: TGTGCCAGTAGTTCAGACAGGGGGCTGGATGGCTACACCTTC. The encoded protein is CASSSDRGLDGYTF. This chain links TRBV19 with TRBJ1-2; 10 bases fit TRBD1. Germline loops: CDR1 LNHDA, CDR2 SQIVND (reference sequence). The junction had 6 bases not matched to a gene; V was cut back by 5 bases and J by 6 bases. The CDR3 extends over 14 amino acids. The whole variable domain, remainder taken from reference TRBV19 and TRBJ1-2, is DGGITQSPKYLFRKEGQNVTLSCEQNLNHDAMYWYRQDPGQGLRLIYYSQIVNDFQKGDIAEGYSVSREKKESFPLTVTSAQKNPTAFYLCASSSDRGLDGYTFGSGTRLTVV.

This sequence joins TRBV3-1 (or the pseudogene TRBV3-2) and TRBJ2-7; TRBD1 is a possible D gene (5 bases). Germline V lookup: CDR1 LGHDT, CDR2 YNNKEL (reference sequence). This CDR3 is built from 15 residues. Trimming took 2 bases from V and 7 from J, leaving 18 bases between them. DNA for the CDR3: TGTGCCAGCAGCCAATTATTAGGGGCCGTCCGGGAGCAGTACTTC. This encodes CASSQLLGAVREQYF.

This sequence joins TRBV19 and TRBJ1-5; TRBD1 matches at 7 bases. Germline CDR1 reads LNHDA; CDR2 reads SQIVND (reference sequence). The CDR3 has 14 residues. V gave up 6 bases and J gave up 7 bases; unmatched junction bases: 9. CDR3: CASSPGQVWQPQHF. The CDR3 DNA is TGTGCCAGTAGCCCTGGACAGGTTTGGCAGCCCCAGCATTTT.

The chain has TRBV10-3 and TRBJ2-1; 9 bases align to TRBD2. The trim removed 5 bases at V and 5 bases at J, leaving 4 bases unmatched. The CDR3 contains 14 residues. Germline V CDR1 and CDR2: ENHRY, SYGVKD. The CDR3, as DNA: TGTGCCATCAGTCCTAGCGGGACTAACAATGAGCAGTTCTTC. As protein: CAISPSGTNNEQFF.

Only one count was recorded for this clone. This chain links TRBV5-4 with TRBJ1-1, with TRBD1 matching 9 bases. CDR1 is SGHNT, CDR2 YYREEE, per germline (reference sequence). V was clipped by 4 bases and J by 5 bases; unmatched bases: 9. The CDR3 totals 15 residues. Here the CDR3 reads CASSVNTGGGTEAFF. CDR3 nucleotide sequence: TGTGCCAGCAGCGTAAACACAGGGGGCGGAACTGAAGCTTTCTTT.

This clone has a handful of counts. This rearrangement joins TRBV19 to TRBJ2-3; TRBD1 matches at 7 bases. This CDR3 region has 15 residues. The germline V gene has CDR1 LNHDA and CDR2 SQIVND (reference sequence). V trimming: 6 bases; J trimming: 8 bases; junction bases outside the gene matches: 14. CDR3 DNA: TGTGCCAGTAGCTGGGGACAAACAGGGGAAGTTACGCAGTATTTT. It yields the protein CASSWGQTGEVTQYF.

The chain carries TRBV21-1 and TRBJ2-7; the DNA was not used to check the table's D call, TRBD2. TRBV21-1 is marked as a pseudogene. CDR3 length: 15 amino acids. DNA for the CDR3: TGTGCCAGCAGCACCCGGGTCCCTATTTTCTACGAGCAGTACTTC. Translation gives CASSTRVPIFYEQYF.

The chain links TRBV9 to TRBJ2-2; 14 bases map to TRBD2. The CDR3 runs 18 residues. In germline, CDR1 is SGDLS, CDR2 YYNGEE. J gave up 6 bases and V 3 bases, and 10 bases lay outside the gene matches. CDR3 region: CASSDGTSGRSVSGELFF. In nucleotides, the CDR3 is TGTGCCAGCAGCGATGGGACTAGCGGGAGATCTGTGTCCGGGGAGCTGTTTTTT.

The DNA for the CDR3 is TGTGCCAGCAGTCTTACTAGCGGTAGCACAGATACGCAGTATTTT. It translates to CASSLTSGSTDTQYF. The rearrangement joins TRBV5-4 to TRBJ2-3; 8 nucleotides line up with TRBD2. CDR1 and CDR2 (germline): SGHNT, YYREEE (reference sequence). CDR3 length equals 15 residues. Unmatched junction bases numbered 5, after V lost 5 bases and J lost 0 bases.

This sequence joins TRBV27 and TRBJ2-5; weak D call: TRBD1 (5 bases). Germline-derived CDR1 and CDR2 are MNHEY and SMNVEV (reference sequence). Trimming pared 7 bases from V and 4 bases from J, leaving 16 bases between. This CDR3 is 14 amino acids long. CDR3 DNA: TGTGCCAGCATCCGTCTAGACAGCCGAGAGACCCAGTACTTC. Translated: CASIRLDSRETQYF.

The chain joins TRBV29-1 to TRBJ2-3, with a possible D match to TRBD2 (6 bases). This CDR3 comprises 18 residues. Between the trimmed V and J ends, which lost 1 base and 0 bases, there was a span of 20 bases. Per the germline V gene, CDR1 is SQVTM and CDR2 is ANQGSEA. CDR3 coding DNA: TGCAGCGTTGAAGCACGGGCACGTTCGCGGGGAAGCACAGATACGCAGTATTTT. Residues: CSVEARARSRGSTDTQYF.

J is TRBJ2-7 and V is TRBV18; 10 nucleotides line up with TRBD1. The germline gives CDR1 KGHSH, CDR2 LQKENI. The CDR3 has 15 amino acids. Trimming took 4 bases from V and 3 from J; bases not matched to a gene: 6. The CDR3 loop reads CASSREGQGSYEQYF. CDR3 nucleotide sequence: TGTGCCAGCTCACGCGAGGGACAGGGGAGCTACGAGCAGTACTTC.

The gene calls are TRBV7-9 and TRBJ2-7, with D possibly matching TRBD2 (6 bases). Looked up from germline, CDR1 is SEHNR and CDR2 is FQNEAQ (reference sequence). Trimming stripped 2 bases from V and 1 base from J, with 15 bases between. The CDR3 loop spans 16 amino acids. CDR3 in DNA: TGTGCCAGCAGCTTACGGGGGACCAGAGGGTCCTACGAGCAGTACTTC. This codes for CASSLRGTRGSYEQYF. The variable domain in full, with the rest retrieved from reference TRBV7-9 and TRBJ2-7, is DTGVSQNPRHKITKRGQNVTFRCDPISEHNRLYWYRQTLGQGPEFLTYFQNEAQLEKSRLLSDRFSAERPKGSFSTLEIQRTEQGDSAMYLCASSLRGTRGSYEQYFGPGTRLTVT.

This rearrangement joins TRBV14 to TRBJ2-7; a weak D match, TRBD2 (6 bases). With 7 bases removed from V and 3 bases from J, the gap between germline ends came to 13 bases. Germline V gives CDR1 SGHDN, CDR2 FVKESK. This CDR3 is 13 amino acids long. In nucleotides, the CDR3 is TGTGCCAGCACCGAAGGACTACACTACGAGCAGTACTTC. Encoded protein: CASTEGLHYEQYF.

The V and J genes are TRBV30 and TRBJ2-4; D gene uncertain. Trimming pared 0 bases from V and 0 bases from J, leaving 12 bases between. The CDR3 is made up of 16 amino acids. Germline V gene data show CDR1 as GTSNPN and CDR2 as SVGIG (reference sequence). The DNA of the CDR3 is TGTGCCTGGAGTGTACGAGGAAGCCTAGCCAAAAACATTCAGTACTTC. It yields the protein CAWSVRGSLAKNIQYF.

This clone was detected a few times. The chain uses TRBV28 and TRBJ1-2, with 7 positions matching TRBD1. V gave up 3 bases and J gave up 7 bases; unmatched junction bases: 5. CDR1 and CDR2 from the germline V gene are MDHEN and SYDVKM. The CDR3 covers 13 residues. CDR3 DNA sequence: TGTGCCAGCAGTTTGCCCAGGGGGAGTGGCTACACCTTC. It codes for CASSLPRGSGYTF.

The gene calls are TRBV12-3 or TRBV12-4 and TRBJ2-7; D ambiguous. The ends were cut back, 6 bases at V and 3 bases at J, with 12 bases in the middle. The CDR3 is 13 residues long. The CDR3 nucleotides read TGTGCCAGCAGCATTGGCGACATCTACGAGCAGTACTTC. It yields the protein CASSIGDIYEQYF.

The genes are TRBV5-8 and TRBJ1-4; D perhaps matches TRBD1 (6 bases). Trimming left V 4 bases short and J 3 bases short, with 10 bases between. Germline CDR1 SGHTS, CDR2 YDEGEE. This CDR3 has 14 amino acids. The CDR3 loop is CASSPQGSNEKLFF. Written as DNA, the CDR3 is TGTGCCAGCAGCCCCCAGGGGTCTAATGAAAAACTGTTTTTT.

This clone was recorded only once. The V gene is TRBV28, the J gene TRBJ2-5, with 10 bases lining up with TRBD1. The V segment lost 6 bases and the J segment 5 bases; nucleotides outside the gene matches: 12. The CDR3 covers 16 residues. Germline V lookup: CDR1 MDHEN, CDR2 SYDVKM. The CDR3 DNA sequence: TGTGCCAGCAGCAAACGACAGGGGGCATTAAGGGAGACCCAGTACTTC. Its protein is CASSKRQGALRETQYF.

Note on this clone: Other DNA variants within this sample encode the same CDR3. CDR3 sequence reads: CASSLARGQRNTEAFF. As DNA, the CDR3 is TGTGCCAGCAGCTTGGCTAGGGGGCAGAGGAACACTGAAGCTTTCTTT. V usage is TRBV5-6 and J usage is TRBJ1-1; 7 bases fit TRBD1. Trimming at V came to 0 bases and at J to 1 base, leaving 6 bases not matched to a gene. The CDR3 sequence is 16 residues long. Germline V lookup: CDR1 SGHDT, CDR2 YYEEEE.

The CDR3 sequence: CASSLLRNPRGAFF. CDR3 DNA: TGTGCCAGCAGTTTACTTCGAAACCCCAGGGGAGCTTTCTTT. This sequence joins TRBV28 and TRBJ1-1, with a tentative D call TRBD1 (6 bases). The germline V and J ends were trimmed by 2 bases and 10 bases, with 17 bases remaining between them. Per the germline V gene, CDR1 is MDHEN and CDR2 is SYDVKM. This CDR3 is built from 14 residues. The whole variable domain, filled in from reference TRBV28 and TRBJ1-1, reads DVKVTQSSRYLVKRTGEKVFLECVQDMDHENMFWYRQDPGLGLRLIYFSYDVKMKEKGDIPEGYSVSREKKERFSLILESASTNQTSMYLCASSLLRNPRGAFFGQGTRLTVV.

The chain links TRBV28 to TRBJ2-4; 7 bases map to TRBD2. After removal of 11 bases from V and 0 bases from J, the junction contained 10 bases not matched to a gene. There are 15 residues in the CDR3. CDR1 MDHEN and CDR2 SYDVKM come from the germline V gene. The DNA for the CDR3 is TGTGCCTCGGGAGGCAGTTTTTTAGCCAAAAACATTCAGTACTTC. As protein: CASGGSFLAKNIQYF. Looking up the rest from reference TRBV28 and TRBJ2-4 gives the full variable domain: DVKVTQSSRYLVKRTGEKVFLECVQDMDHENMFWYRQDPGLGLRLIYFSYDVKMKEKGDIPEGYSVSREKKERFSLILESASTNQTSMYLCASGGSFLAKNIQYFGAGTRLSVL.

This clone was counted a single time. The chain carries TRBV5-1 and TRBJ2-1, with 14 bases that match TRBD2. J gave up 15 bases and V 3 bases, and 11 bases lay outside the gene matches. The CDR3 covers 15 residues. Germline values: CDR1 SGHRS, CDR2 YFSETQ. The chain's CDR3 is CASSWGTSGSGGWFF. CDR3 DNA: TGCGCCAGCAGCTGGGGGACTAGCGGGAGTGGTGGTTGGTTCTTC. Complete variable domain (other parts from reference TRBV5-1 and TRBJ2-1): KAGVTQTPRYLIKTRGQQVTLSCSPISGHRSVSWYQQTPGQGLQFLFEYFSETQRNKGNFPGRFSGRQFSNSRSEMNVSTLELGDSALYLCASSWGTSGSGGWFFGPGTRLTVL.

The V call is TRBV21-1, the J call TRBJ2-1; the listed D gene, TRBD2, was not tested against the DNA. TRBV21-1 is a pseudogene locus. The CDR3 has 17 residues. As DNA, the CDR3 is TGTGCCAGCAGCGGCCGACTAGCGGGAGCCCCTATCAATGAGCAGTTCTTC. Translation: CASSGRLAGAPINEQFF.

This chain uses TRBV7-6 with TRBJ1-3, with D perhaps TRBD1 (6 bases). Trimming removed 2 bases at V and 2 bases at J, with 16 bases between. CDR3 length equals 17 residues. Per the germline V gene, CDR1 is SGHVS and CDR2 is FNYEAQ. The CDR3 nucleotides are TGTGCCAGCAGCTTAACGACAGGAGTGGTTGCTGGAAACACCATATATTTT. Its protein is CASSLTTGVVAGNTIYF.

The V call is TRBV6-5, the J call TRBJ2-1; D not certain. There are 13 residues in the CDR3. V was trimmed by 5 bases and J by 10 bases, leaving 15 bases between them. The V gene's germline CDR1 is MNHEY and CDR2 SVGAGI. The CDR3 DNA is TGTGCCAGCAGTACGATACGGTTCCCGGAGCAGTTCTTC. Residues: CASSTIRFPEQFF.

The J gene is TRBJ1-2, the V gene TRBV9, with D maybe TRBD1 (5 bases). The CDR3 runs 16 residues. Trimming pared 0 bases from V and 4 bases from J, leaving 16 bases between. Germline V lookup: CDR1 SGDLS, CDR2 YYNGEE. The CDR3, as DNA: TGTGCCAGCAGCGTAGCTTCGGCAGGGCCAGGCTATGGCTACACCTTC. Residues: CASSVASAGPGYGYTF.

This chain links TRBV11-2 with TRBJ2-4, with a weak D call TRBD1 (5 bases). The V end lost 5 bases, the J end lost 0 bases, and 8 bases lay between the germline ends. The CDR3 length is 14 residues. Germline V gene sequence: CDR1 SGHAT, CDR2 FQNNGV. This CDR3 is CASSGTGAKNIQYF. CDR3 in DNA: TGTGCCAGCAGCGGCACAGGAGCCAAAAACATTCAGTACTTC.

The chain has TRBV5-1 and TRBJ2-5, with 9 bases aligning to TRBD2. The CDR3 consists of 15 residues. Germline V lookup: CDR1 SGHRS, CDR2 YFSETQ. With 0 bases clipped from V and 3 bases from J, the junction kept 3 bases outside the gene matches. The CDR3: CASSLGLAGKETQYF. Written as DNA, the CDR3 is TGCGCCAGCAGCTTGGGCCTAGCGGGGAAAGAGACCCAGTACTTC.